The 18 T cell receptor beta chains given below trace back to one sample, sequenced in a study of CD8+CD57+ T cells in acquired aplastic anemia. CD8+CD57+ cell expansion, shown by flow cytometry, had occurred in the patients selected for sequencing. Genomic DNA, serving as template, underwent TCR beta VDJ and CDR3 profiling. Each CDR3 protein gets one entry after TCRdb re-called the reads with MiXCR. The table records fewer than 250,000 distinct CDR3 sequences, around 45% of them present only once. The specimen sequenced was sorted CD4+, CD8+, or CD8+CD57+ T cells (not recorded which) from PBMCs. These receptors all come from a human donor with aplastic anemia.

The sample holds a few counts of this clonotype. Just one base apart from a much larger clone, this may be a read error. The CDR3 reads CASGPFGGTNNEQFF. The CDR3 bases are TGTGCCAGCGGCCCCTTTGGCGGGACTAACAATGAGCAGTTCTTC. The rearrangement links TRBV7-8 to TRBJ2-1; 7 bases fit TRBD2. The CDR3 length is 15 residues. From germline, CDR1 is SGHVS and CDR2 FQNEAQ. Trimming took 8 bases from V and 5 from J; bases not matched to a gene: 12.

This chain links TRBV20-1 with TRBJ2-7, with D unclear. CDR1 is DFQATT and CDR2 is SNEGSKA in the germline V gene (reference sequence). Trimming removed 2 bases from V and 3 bases from J, with 14 bases in between. The length of the CDR3 is 14 residues. The CDR3 sequence: CSARPLGFDYEQYF. The CDR3 DNA follows: TGCAGTGCTAGACCCCTTGGCTTCGACTACGAGCAGTACTTC.

The rearrangement uses TRBV29-1 and TRBJ2-3; D gene uncertain. Germline assignment: CDR1 SQVTM and CDR2 ANQGSEA. The CDR3 consists of 12 residues. Trimming removed 2 bases from V and 1 base from J, with 4 bases in between. CDR3 region: CSVEKGTDTQYF. The CDR3 DNA sequence: TGCAGCGTTGAAAAAGGCACAGATACGCAGTATTTT.

This clonotype has ten or more counts. This chain links TRBV7-9 with TRBJ2-6; D not certain. V lost 5 bases to trimming and J lost 1 base, with 9 bases between them. CDR3 size: 15 residues. The germline V gene has CDR1 SEHNR and CDR2 FQNEAQ (reference sequence). The CDR3 here is CASSTRISGANVLTF. CDR3 nucleotide sequence: TGTGCCAGCAGCACTCGGATATCTGGGGCCAACGTCCTGACTTTC.

J is TRBJ2-7 and V is TRBV2; D might be TRBD2 (5 bases). The V gene's germline CDR1 is SNHLY and CDR2 FYNNEI. This CDR3 has 14 residues. V was pared by 7 bases and J by 0 bases, with 13 bases between. The CDR3 region is CASTPRGSSYEQYF. The CDR3, as DNA: TGTGCCAGCACCCCTCGAGGGAGCTCCTACGAGCAGTACTTC.

This clonotype has more than one count but fewer than ten. The V and J genes are TRBV2 and TRBJ2-5; 9 bases agree with TRBD2. The germline CDR1 and CDR2 sequences are SNHLY and FYNNEI. The CDR3 consists of 13 residues. V lost 7 bases and J lost 5; bases outside the gene matches: 5. CDR3 sequence: CASMLAGLETQYF. The CDR3, as DNA: TGTGCCAGCATGCTAGCGGGACTGGAGACCCAGTACTTC.

With regard to this clonotype: At one end, the junction sequence differs from germline, possibly due to a read error. The chain links TRBV5-1 to TRBJ2-7; 9 bases match TRBD1. Germline V gene data show CDR1 as SGHRS and CDR2 as YFSETQ. CDR3 size: 14 residues. This CDR3 is CASSTGTGPNEQYF. The CDR3 nucleotides read TGTGCCAGCAGCACCGGGACAGGGCCCAACGAGCAGTACTTC.

This clonotype was observed many times. V and J are TRBV10-3 and TRBJ1-5, with TRBD1 identical over 7 bases. The V and J ends lost 4 bases and 3 bases, in that order; junction bases with no gene match: 3. The CDR3 has 14 amino acids. Germline-derived CDR1 and CDR2 are ENHRY and SYGVKD. The chain's CDR3 is CAISGQGANQPQHF. CDR3 DNA sequence: TGTGCCATCAGTGGACAGGGCGCCAATCAGCCCCAGCATTTT.

This clonotype was observed at least ten times. This sequence joins TRBV27 and TRBJ1-5; D ambiguous. Trimming pared 5 bases from V and 1 base from J, leaving 9 bases between. The CDR3 is 14 residues long. Germline V gives CDR1 MNHEY, CDR2 SMNVEV (reference sequence). The CDR3 loop is CASSPQTSNQPQHF. CDR3 sequence (DNA): TGTGCCAGCAGTCCCCAGACCAGCAATCAGCCCCAGCATTTT.

For this clonotype: A read error is possible here, since a much larger clone lies one base away. V gene TRBV11-2 combines with J gene TRBJ1-6, with TRBD1 identical over 7 bases. This CDR3 spans 15 amino acids. V shed 2 bases and J 10 bases; nucleotides not matched to a gene: 8. Germline V gene data show CDR1 as SGHAT and CDR2 as FQNNGV. The CDR3 here is CASSLSRQGRSPLHF. CDR3 DNA sequence: TGTGCCAGCAGCTTAAGTCGACAGGGTCGGTCACCCCTCCACTTT.

There are many counts of this clonotype. The chain combines TRBV7-3 with TRBJ2-1; 12 bases line up with TRBD2. This CDR3 spans 17 amino acids. Trimming removed 3 bases from V and 5 bases from J; junction bases left unmatched: 8. The germline V gene encodes CDR1 SGHTA and CDR2 FQGTGA. CDR3 loop: CASSFRLAGALNNEQFF. CDR3 bases: TGTGCCAGCAGCTTCCGACTAGCGGGGGCCCTTAACAATGAGCAGTTCTTC.

Written as DNA, the CDR3 is TGTGCCATCAGTGAGTCGGCAGTATTGCGGGATGGCTACACCTTC. This encodes CAISESAVLRDGYTF. The J gene is TRBJ1-2, the V gene TRBV10-3, with D hard to call. Germline CDR1 and CDR2: ENHRY and SYGVKD. The CDR3 covers 15 residues. With 0 bases removed from V and 6 bases from J, the gap between germline ends came to 14 bases.

This clonotype has just a few counts. The CDR3 loop reads CSVRQGTAYEQYF. CDR3 in DNA: TGCAGCGTAAGACAGGGGACGGCCTACGAGCAGTACTTC. The J gene is TRBJ2-7, the V gene TRBV29-1; 8 positions match TRBD1. V shed 6 bases and J 2 bases; nucleotides not matched to a gene: 6. CDR3 length: 13 residues. Germline loops: CDR1 SQVTM, CDR2 ANQGSEA.

This clonotype was seen repeatedly, ten times or more. V usage is TRBV14 and J usage is TRBJ2-1, with TRBD1 identical over 7 bases. Germline-derived CDR1 and CDR2 are SGHDN and FVKESK. The length of the CDR3 is 15 residues. The junction had 2 bases not matched to a gene; V was cut back by 0 bases and J by 3 bases. DNA for the CDR3: TGTGCCAGCAGCCAAGACAGGGGGAACTACAATGAGCAGTTCTTC. Its protein is CASSQDRGNYNEQFF. Supplemented by reference TRBV14 and TRBJ2-1, the full variable domain reads EAGVTQFPSHSVIEKGQTVTLRCDPISGHDNLYWYRRVMGKEIKFLLHFVKESKQDESGMPNNRFLAERTGGTYSTLKVQPAELEDSGVYFCASSQDRGNYNEQFFGPGTRLTVL.

Only a few counts were recorded for this clonotype. This chain uses TRBV30 with TRBJ1-1; D unresolved. Germline V CDR1 and CDR2: GTSNPN, SVGIG (reference sequence). V was clipped by 3 bases and J by 3 bases, with 14 bases between them. CDR3 length: 14 residues. CDR3 residues: CAWSPAFEDTEAFF. CDR3 nucleotide sequence: TGTGCCTGGAGCCCGGCCTTTGAGGACACTGAAGCTTTCTTT.

The chain links TRBV6-1 to TRBJ2-7; 8 bases map to TRBD1. The length of the CDR3 is 16 residues. Germline V gene lookup returns CDR1 MNHNS and CDR2 SASEGT. J lost 4 bases, V lost 0 bases, and 8 bases had no gene match. In DNA, the CDR3 is TGTGCCAGCAGTGAAGCGCAGTGGACAGGGAATTACGAGCAGTACTTC. Its protein product is CASSEAQWTGNYEQYF.

The chain couples TRBV7-9 to TRBJ1-4, with TRBD1 matching over 7 bases. This CDR3 has 15 amino acids. Germline V lookup: CDR1 SEHNR, CDR2 FQNEAQ (reference sequence). After removal of 5 bases from V and 8 bases from J, the junction contained 11 bases not matched to a gene. The CDR3, as DNA: TGTGCCAGCAGCCTCAGGGGGAGTGTTAGAGAAAAACTGTTTTTT. This sequence encodes CASSLRGSVREKLFF.

The chain employs TRBV14 and TRBJ1-2; no definite D call. Trimming shortened V by 5 bases and J by 4 bases, and 11 bases separated the two germline ends. This CDR3 contains 13 residues. Germline CDR1 reads SGHDN; CDR2 reads FVKESK. This CDR3 reads CASSSDLSYGYTF. The CDR3 nucleotides are TGTGCCAGCAGCTCTGACCTGAGCTATGGCTACACCTTC.